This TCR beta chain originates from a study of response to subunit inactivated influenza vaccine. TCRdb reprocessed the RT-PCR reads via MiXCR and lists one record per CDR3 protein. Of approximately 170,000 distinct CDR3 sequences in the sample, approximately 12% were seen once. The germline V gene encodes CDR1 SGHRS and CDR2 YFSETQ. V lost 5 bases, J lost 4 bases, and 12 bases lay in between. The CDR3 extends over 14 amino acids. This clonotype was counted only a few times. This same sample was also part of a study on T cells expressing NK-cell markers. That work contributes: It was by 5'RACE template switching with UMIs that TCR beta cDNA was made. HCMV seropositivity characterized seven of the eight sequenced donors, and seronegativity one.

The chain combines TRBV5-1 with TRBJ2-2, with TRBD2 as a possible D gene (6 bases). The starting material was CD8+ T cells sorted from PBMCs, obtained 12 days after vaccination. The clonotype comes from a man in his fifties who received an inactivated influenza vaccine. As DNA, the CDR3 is TGCGCCAGCAGGCCCCGGGAGCTCACCGGGGAGCTGTTTTTT. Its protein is CASRPRELTGELFF.